Listed below are T cell receptor beta chains from one sample, sequenced in a study of T cell changes during pregnancy in multiple sclerosis. Libraries were prepared by immunoSEQ multiplex PCR; TCRdb keeps only in-frame clonotypes and omits some of them. Of under 60,000 clones listed, approximately 92% were seen once; the top ten hold 0.45% to 0.6%. The material sequenced was CD4+ T cells from peripheral blood mononuclear cells, taken after pregnancy. The receptors here all came from a female donor with multiple sclerosis, enrolled in a pregnancy study. The CDR3 runs from the conserved cysteine through the conserved F or W. A D gene is named only where the DNA matches it firmly.

J,D,V,length,CDR3,DNA
TRBJ2-5,TRBD2,TRBV5-4,14,CASSSPGGWETQYF,TGTGCCAGCAGCTCGCCGGGAGGGTGGGAGACCCAGTACTTC
TRBJ1-1,NA,TRBV7-3,12,CATARANTEAFF,TGTGCCACGGCGAGGGCCAACACTGAAGCTTTCTTT
TRBJ1-3,NA,TRBV7-8,17,CASSLRGGDSSGNTIYF,TGTGCCAGCAGCTTAAGGGGGGGAGATTCATCTGGAAACACCATATATTTT
TRBJ2-1,TRBD2,TRBV10-3,15,CAIGSSGRTYNEQFF,TGTGCCATCGGTAGTAGCGGGAGGACCTACAATGAGCAGTTCTTC
TRBJ1-1,NA,TRBV4-2,18,CASSQVIPRRAGSAEAFF,TGTGCCAGCAGCCAAGTAATACCGCGCAGGGCGGGGAGCGCTGAAGCTTTCTTT
TRBJ2-6,NA,TRBV6-6,16,CASSYLGAEGANVLTF,TGTGCCAGCAGTTACCTGGGGGCGGAAGGGGCCAACGTCCTGACTTTC
TRBJ2-7,TRBD2,TRBV4-2,15,CASSQDSSGSYEQYF,TGTGCCAGCAGCCAAGATTCTAGCGGGAGCTACGAGCAGTACTTC
TRBJ2-1,NA,TRBV5-1,16,CASSPMERAGYNEQFF,TGCGCCAGCAGCCCCATGGAGCGGGCGGGATACAATGAGCAGTTCTTC
TRBJ2-1,NA,TRBV29-1,13,CSVLGGRGNEQFF,TGCAGCGTTTTAGGTGGAAGGGGAAATGAGCAGTTCTTC
TRBJ2-2,NA,TRBV6-5,14,CASKSAEVTGELFF,TGTGCCAGCAAGTCAGCGGAGGTTACCGGGGAGCTGTTTTTT
TRBJ2-5,TRBD1,TRBV11-2,14,CASSPVRGRETQYF,TGTGCCAGCAGCCCGGTCAGGGGGCGGGAGACCCAGTACTTC
TRBJ2-7,TRBD2,TRBV27,17,CASSPDPGTSGSYEQYF,TGTGCCAGCAGTCCGGACCCCGGGACTAGCGGATCCTACGAGCAGTACTTC
TRBJ2-7,NA,TRBV6-1,14,CASSTGAGRYEQYF,TGTGCCAGCAGTACAGGAGCCGGGCGGTACGAGCAGTACTTC
TRBJ2-2,NA,TRBV9,15,CASSVAGENTGELFF,TGTGCCAGCAGCGTAGCAGGGGAGAACACCGGGGAGCTGTTTTTT
TRBJ2-3,TRBD2,TRBV10-3,13,CATNERESDTQYF,TGTGCCACCAATGAGCGGGAGTCAGATACGCAGTATTTT
TRBJ1-5,TRBD1,TRBV7-2,15,CASSLGQGNNQPQHF,TGTGCCAGCAGCTTAGGACAGGGCAACAATCAGCCCCAGCATTTT
TRBJ1-1,TRBD1,TRBV7-9,12,CASSPSTGEAFF,TGTGCCAGCAGCCCCTCGACAGGGGAGGCTTTCTTT
TRBJ2-1,TRBD2,TRBV11-3,16,CASSFMGGSRYNEQFF,TGTGCCAGCAGCTTCATGGGCGGGAGTCGGTACAATGAGCAGTTCTTC
TRBJ2-3,NA,TRBV5-4,17,CASRPRSEVVGTDTQYF,TGTGCCAGCAGACCGAGATCAGAGGTTGTAGGCACAGATACGCAGTATTTT
TRBJ1-2,NA,TRBV5-6,14,CASSLPPHMMGYTF,TGTGCCAGCAGCTTGCCCCCACATATGATGGGCTACACCTTC
TRBJ1-2,NA,TRBV5-1,14,CASSSDSSNYGYTF,TGCGCCAGCAGCTCGGACAGCTCTAACTATGGCTACACCTTC
TRBJ2-3,NA,TRBV18,13,CASSPRGTDTQYF,TGTGCCAGCTCACCAAGGGGTACAGATACGCAGTATTTT
TRBJ1-2,NA,TRBV19,13,CASSSRTRDGYTF,TGTGCCAGTAGTAGCAGGACAAGAGATGGCTACACCTTC
TRBJ1-1,NA,TRBV2,14,CASSEAWGGTEAFF,TGTGCCAGCAGTGAAGCCTGGGGGGGCACTGAAGCTTTCTTT
TRBJ2-7,TRBD2,TRBV2,19,CASSITSGLAAWTTYEQYF,TGTGCCAGCAGTATCACATCGGGACTAGCGGCATGGACGACCTACGAGCAGTACTTC
TRBJ2-3,NA,TRBV4-3,15,CASSQHSSSSDTQYF,TGCGCCAGCAGCCAACACTCTTCTAGCTCCGATACGCAGTATTTT
TRBJ1-5,NA,TRBV7-2,14,CASSLLASNQPQHF,TGTGCCAGCAGCTTATTAGCTAGCAATCAGCCCCAGCATTTT
TRBJ1-2,NA,TRBV29-1,12,CSVERGQGGYTF,TGCAGCGTTGAAAGGGGCCAGGGGGGCTACACCTTC